The 6 T cell receptor beta chains below all came from one sample that was sequenced in a study of blood T cell repertoires in COVID-19 (dated by TCRdb to 2019 to 2021). Library generation was performed with the immunoSEQ multiplex PCR assay. Not all clones reach the TCRdb copy of this immuneACCESS table, which keeps in-frame sequences only. Checked studies attribute under half of the gap to unresolved V genes and leave the rest unexplained. The sample table lists roughly 300,000 clones, 80% to 90% of them with a count of one. In total, the top ten clones hold approximately 8.1% of the sample. The specimen sequenced was peripheral blood. These receptors all come from a woman between 45 and 65 years old who had recovered from COVID-19.

The rearrangement links TRBV28 to TRBJ1-2; D is uncertain. CDR1 MDHEN and CDR2 SYDVKM come from the germline V gene. This CDR3 has 12 residues. V was shortened by 8 bases and J by 7 bases, with 14 bases between the two germline ends. The CDR3 DNA reads as TGTGCCAGCCGGCGGGAGATCGGTGGCTACACCTTC. Protein: CASRREIGGYTF.

In nucleotides, the CDR3 is TGTGCCAGCAGTCCCGGTTTTGATCAGCCCCAGCATTTT. Translating it yields CASSPGFDQPQHF. The V gene is TRBV12-3 or TRBV12-4, the J gene TRBJ1-5; D is ambiguous. Trimming stripped 5 bases from V and 5 bases from J, with 10 bases between. The CDR3 has 13 residues.

The chain combines TRBV28 with TRBJ1-2, with 8 bases matching TRBD1. This CDR3 region has 13 residues. The V gene end was trimmed by 5 bases and the J gene end by 8 bases; junction bases not matched to a gene: 7. Germline V CDR1 and CDR2: MDHEN, SYDVKM. The CDR3 region is CASSTSHRGGYTF. CDR3 DNA sequence: TGTGCCAGCAGTACATCTCACAGGGGGGGCTACACCTTC.

The chain is built from TRBV7-2 and TRBJ1-6; 9 bases are shared with TRBD1. The CDR3 has 15 residues. The ends lost 3 bases at V and 10 bases at J; junction bases unmatched: 7. Germline V gene lookup returns CDR1 SGHTA and CDR2 FQGNSA. CDR3 bases: TGTGCCAGCAGCTTGGGACAGGGTTTCGGGTCACCCCTCCACTTT. Amino acids: CASSLGQGFGSPLHF. The whole variable domain, filled in from reference TRBV7-2 and TRBJ1-6, reads GAGVSQSPSNKVTEKGKDVELRCDPISGHTALYWYRQSLGQGLEFLIYFQGNSAPDKSGLPSDRFSAERTGGSVSTLTIQRTQQEDSAVYLCASSLGQGFGSPLHFGNGTRLTVT.

V gene TRBV2 combines with J gene TRBJ2-5; possibly TRBD2 for D (6 bases). V was cut by 4 bases and J by 2 bases, with 11 bases left in between. The CDR3 is made up of 14 amino acids. Germline V lookup: CDR1 SNHLY, CDR2 FYNNEI. CDR3 sequence reads: CASSARAGQETQYF. The CDR3 nucleotides read TGTGCCAGCAGTGCACGAGCGGGTCAAGAGACCCAGTACTTC. The full variable domain, completed using reference TRBV2 and TRBJ2-5, is EPEVTQTPSHQVTQMGQEVILRCVPISNHLYFYWYRQILGQKVEFLVSFYNNEISEKSEIFDDQFSVERPDGSNFTLKIRSTKLEDSAMYFCASSARAGQETQYFGPGTRLLVL.

V and J are TRBV4-1 and TRBJ2-7; a weak D match, TRBD2 (6 bases). The CDR3 consists of 16 residues. V was clipped by 4 bases and J by 7 bases, with 23 bases between them. Germline V gene lookup returns CDR1 MGHRA and CDR2 YSYEKL. CDR3 sequence (DNA): TGCGCCAGCAGCCCCGCGATGGGGCGGGGAAGGTTTGAGCAGTACTTC. It encodes CASSPAMGRGRFEQYF.